The T cell receptor beta chain described here comes from a study of blood T cell repertoires in COVID-19. In the study overall: Sources were T cells, B-cell-depleted T cells, or PBMCs; the material itself was cDNA or gDNA.

The germline V and J ends were trimmed by 2 bases and 8 bases, with 12 bases remaining between them. The length of the CDR3 is 13 residues. Authors' methods: Amplification of reference gene primers provided the estimated nucleated cell counts. Profiling relied on immunoSEQ multiplex PCR, and the TCRdb table lists in-frame clones only, not all of them. D and trimming come from the DNA, and the V and J calls and clone size come from that table. Here the sample spans about 130,000 clones, approximately 82% being singletons. The sequence was obtained from a woman between 50 and 59 years old with acute or convalescent COVID-19. V and J are TRBV12-3 or TRBV12-4 and TRBJ1-2; D not certain. Sequencing was carried out using peripheral blood. The chain's CDR3 is CASSLMRVRGYTF. In nucleotides, the CDR3 is TGTGCCAGCAGTTTAATGCGGGTTCGCGGCTACACCTTC.